This T cell receptor (beta chain) was observed in a study of OX40 agonist ivuxolimab in advanced cancers. V was pared by 5 bases and J by 6 bases, with 15 bases of the junction left unmatched. CDR3 length equals 16 residues. Germline-derived CDR1 and CDR2 are MNHEY and SMNVEV (reference sequence). This clone showed up just a few times. Its antigen remains unknown. Method: immunoSEQ multiplex PCR; TCRdb's copy keeps in-frame clones and lacks some. Here the sample spans 50,000 to 70,000 clones, roughly 80% being singletons. Broader study findings: Not determined was the antigen specificity of the expanded peripheral T cells. The authors also found low normalized T-cell clonal expansion in some nonresponders. CD4+ and CD8+ T cells in blood underwent clonal expansion by week 6 at 0.1 to 3.0 mg/kg.

The clonotype originates from an adult with an advanced solid tumor such as melanoma, head and neck, liver or kidney cancer. The chain employs TRBV27 and TRBJ2-7, with 8 bases matching TRBD2. Source: CD4+ or CD8+ T cells sorted from blood, taken in a trial of the OX40 agonist ivuxolimab. CDR3 nucleotide sequence: TGTGCCAGCAGTGGGTGGGGAGCGGGGGCGAGACGCGAGCAGTACTTC. It is translated as CASSGWGAGARREQYF.